This entry concerns a single T cell receptor (beta chain). The data belong to a study of blood T cell repertoires in COVID-19. About the research overall: Sites across the United States, Italy and Spain contributed samples from acute and convalescent COVID-19. Sources were T cells, B-cell-depleted T cells, or PBMCs; the material itself was cDNA or gDNA.

The V gene's germline CDR1 is SGHTA and CDR2 FQGNSA. CDR3 length equals 14 residues. Deletions cut 5 bases from V and 2 bases from J, with 10 bases between. A Seattle source enrolled patients during active infection and followed them longitudinally. In the source study's methods: Amplification with reference gene primers provided the estimates of nucleated cell counts. The data were produced by immunoSEQ multiplex PCR, yet TCRdb's version contains in-frame clones alone and is incomplete. The V and J calls and the clone size are those of that table, but D and trimming were determined from the DNA. The sample consists of 55,000 to 65,000 clones, 89% of them appearing once.

The receptor's source is a woman aged 55-70 years with COVID-19, enrolled during active disease. Material for sequencing was peripheral blood. This sequence joins TRBV7-2 and TRBJ1-5, with a tentative D call TRBD1 (5 bases). Here the CDR3 DNA reads TGTGCCAGCAGCCCAGGGATGGGCAATCAGCCCCAGCATTTT. Protein product: CASSPGMGNQPQHF. Combining the CDR3 with reference TRBV7-2 and TRBJ1-5 gives the whole variable domain GAGVSQSPSNKVTEKGKDVELRCDPISGHTALYWYRQSLGQGLEFLIYFQGNSAPDKSGLPSDRFSAERTGGSVSTLTIQRTQQEDSAVYLCASSPGMGNQPQHFGDGTRLSIL.